The 32 T cell receptor beta chains given below trace back to one sample, sequenced in a study of cytomegalovirus exposure and HLA in healthy donors. Both 60 Vbeta primers and 13 Jbeta primers went into the PCR. Profiled with immunoSEQ multiplex PCR; TCRdb holds only in-frame clones, not every one. This sample's table reports approximately 52,000 clones. Sequences were obtained from PBMCs. Receptors originate from a man aged 45-65 years in good health and CMV-seropositive.

This chain joins TRBV4-1 and TRBJ1-2; D ambiguous. This CDR3 region has 12 residues. Germline assignment: CDR1 MGHRA and CDR2 YSYEKL. Trimming took off 1 base at V and 3 bases at J, with 3 bases between the two ends. CDR3 sequence reads: CASSQVDYGYTF. The CDR3 nucleotides read TGCGCCAGCAGCCAAGTCGACTATGGCTACACCTTC.

The CDR3 DNA sequence: TGTGCCAGCAGTCGGGCCCAGGGGTGGTCGAGCACCATATATTTT. Its protein product is CASSRAQGWSSTIYF. The chain links TRBV6-5 to TRBJ1-3; D may be TRBD1 (6 bases). CDR1 MNHEY and CDR2 SVGAGI come from the germline V gene. Trimming took off 5 bases at V and 9 bases at J, with 20 bases between the two ends. The CDR3 is made up of 15 amino acids.

The rearrangement uses TRBV5-5 and TRBJ1-5, with a weak D call TRBD1 (5 bases). The ends were cut back, 4 bases at V and 0 bases at J, with 17 bases in the middle. The germline V gene has CDR1 SGHKS and CDR2 YYEKEE (reference sequence). The CDR3 spans 17 residues. The CDR3 DNA follows: TGTGCCAGCAGCCGGGGGGTTGGCACACTTAGCAATCAGCCCCAGCATTTT. It is translated as CASSRGVGTLSNQPQHF.

The gene calls are TRBV6-5 and TRBJ2-1; perhaps TRBD2 as D (6 bases). Trimming shortened V by 6 bases and J by 5 bases, and 14 bases separated the two germline ends. CDR3 length: 14 residues. Germline V lookup: CDR1 MNHEY, CDR2 SVGAGI. CDR3 residues: CASRTGDVDNEQFF. The CDR3 DNA reads as TGTGCCAGCAGAACGGGGGACGTCGACAATGAGCAGTTCTTC.

The V gene is TRBV30, the J gene TRBJ2-7; D is perhaps TRBD1 (6 bases). Trimming left V 3 bases short and J 1 base short, with 22 bases between. Germline CDR1 and CDR2: GTSNPN and SVGIG (reference sequence). The CDR3 extends over 17 amino acids. The CDR3 sequence: CAWSPRDTRISSYEQYF. Here the CDR3 DNA reads TGTGCCTGGAGCCCGAGGGACACCCGGATTTCTTCCTACGAGCAGTACTTC.

This rearrangement joins TRBV6-1 to TRBJ2-3, with 7 bases lining up with TRBD2. The germline V gene has CDR1 MNHNS and CDR2 SASEGT. The CDR3 covers 15 residues. V shed 6 bases and J 3 bases; nucleotides not matched to a gene: 9. The CDR3 loop reads CASRPRGVGTDTQYF. The CDR3 DNA follows: TGTGCCAGCAGGCCTCGGGGGGTTGGTACAGATACGCAGTATTTT.

V and J are TRBV7-9 and TRBJ2-7, with 8 bases fitting TRBD2. Germline lookup yields CDR1 SEHNR and CDR2 FQNEAQ (reference sequence). The CDR3 runs to 14 residues. The V gene end was trimmed by 8 bases and the J gene end by 3 bases; junction bases not matched to a gene: 9. DNA for the CDR3: TGTGCCAGCGATGTAGCGGGACTCCGCTACGAGCAGTACTTC. It specifies CASDVAGLRYEQYF.

This sequence joins TRBV6-1 and TRBJ2-1; TRBD2 agrees at 11 bases. In germline, CDR1 is MNHNS, CDR2 SASEGT. The CDR3 has 15 residues. Germline trimming cut 8 bases from V and 5 bases from J; bases unmatched to any gene: 8. CDR3 in DNA: TGTGCCAGCCGAGCCGGGACTAGCGGAAACAATGAGCAGTTCTTC. This gives the protein CASRAGTSGNNEQFF.

The V and J genes are TRBV4-3 and TRBJ1-4; TRBD1 matches at 7 bases. The germline CDR1 and CDR2 sequences are LGHNA and YSLEER. With 0 bases clipped from V and 5 bases from J, the junction kept 6 bases outside the gene matches. This CDR3 has 16 amino acids. CDR3: CASSQEWDSPNEKLFF. In DNA, the CDR3 is TGCGCCAGCAGCCAAGAGTGGGACAGTCCGAATGAAAAACTGTTTTTT.

The chain uses TRBV5-4 and TRBJ2-5; 11 nucleotides match TRBD2. V was pared by 4 bases and J by 0 bases, with 5 bases of the junction left unmatched. Germline loops: CDR1 SGHNT, CDR2 YYREEE (reference sequence). The CDR3 runs to 16 residues. The CDR3 here is CASSRLAGGDQETQYF. CDR3 bases: TGTGCCAGCAGCAGGTTAGCGGGAGGGGACCAAGAGACCCAGTACTTC.

J is TRBJ1-1 and V is TRBV6-5; unclear D gene. The CDR3 consists of 14 residues. Trimming took 0 bases from V and 6 from J, leaving 11 bases between them. The V gene's germline CDR1 is MNHEY and CDR2 SVGAGI. The CDR3 DNA is TGTGCCAGCAGTTACTCAGGAGGCGGCTCTGAAGCTTTCTTT. It codes for CASSYSGGGSEAFF.

CDR3 protein: CASSQEGENTEAFF. The CDR3 bases are TGTGCCAGCAGCCAAGAAGGAGAGAACACTGAAGCTTTCTTT. The rearrangement joins TRBV4-2 to TRBJ1-1; D call uncertain. The germline V gene has CDR1 LGHNA and CDR2 YNFKEQ. This CDR3 comprises 14 residues. The V end lost 0 bases, the J end lost 1 base, and 6 bases lay between the germline ends.

This rearrangement joins TRBV7-2 to TRBJ2-2; 15 bases agree with TRBD2. Trimming cost V 5 bases and J 2 bases; bases outside gene matches: 6. Per germline, CDR1 SGHTA and CDR2 FQGNSA. This CDR3 spans 18 amino acids. DNA of the CDR3: TGTGCCAGCAGCATCGGACTAGCGGGGGGGCCCAACACCGGGGAGCTGTTTTTT. Its translation: CASSIGLAGGPNTGELFF.

The chain has TRBV28 and TRBJ2-7; weak D call: TRBD1 (5 bases). CDR1 is MDHEN and CDR2 is SYDVKM in the germline V gene. CDR3 length: 15 amino acids. Trimming stripped 5 bases from V and 0 bases from J, with 14 bases between. CDR3 region: CASSDRQRTSYEQYF. The CDR3 nucleotides read TGTGCCAGCAGTGATCGACAGCGCACCTCCTACGAGCAGTACTTC.

The rearrangement joins TRBV4-2 to TRBJ2-2; 10 nucleotides agree with TRBD1. CDR1 and CDR2 from the germline V gene are LGHNA and YNFKEQ. CDR3 length equals 17 residues. J was trimmed by 7 bases and V by 0 bases; bases with no gene match: 8. Here the CDR3 reads CASSQDLTGGFGGELFF. The CDR3 DNA reads TGTGCCAGCAGCCAAGATTTGACAGGGGGCTTCGGCGGGGAGCTGTTTTTT.

Worth noting for this clone: The junction departs from the called germline gene at one end, perhaps through a read error. The V and J genes are TRBV4-2 and TRBJ2-1, with D perhaps TRBD1 (5 bases). Germline CDR1 LGHNA, CDR2 YNFKEQ. CDR3 length: 17 residues. DNA for the CDR3: TGTGCCAGCAGCCCTGGACGGTTAGACAGCTCCGACAATGAGCAGTTCTTC. This translates into CASSPGRLDSSDNEQFF.

V and J are TRBV4-3 and TRBJ1-1, with 8 positions matching TRBD1. The trim removed 2 bases at V and 1 base at J, leaving 3 bases unmatched. The CDR3 is 15 amino acids. Germline lookup yields CDR1 LGHNA and CDR2 YSLEER. Here the CDR3 DNA reads TGCGCCAGCAGCCAAAGGACAGGGCAGAACACTGAAGCTTTCTTT. Amino acid sequence: CASSQRTGQNTEAFF.

The CDR3 coding sequence is TGTGCCTGGACAACAGGGGTCGGCACTGAAGCTTTCTTT. This translates into CAWTTGVGTEAFF. V gene TRBV30 combines with J gene TRBJ1-1; 7 bases map to TRBD1. The CDR3 totals 13 residues. Trimming took 4 bases from V and 4 from J; bases not matched to a gene: 6. CDR1 GTSNPN and CDR2 SVGIG come from the germline V gene (reference sequence).

The V call is TRBV18, the J call TRBJ2-7, with D possibly being TRBD1 (6 bases). CDR1 is KGHSH, CDR2 LQKENI, per germline. Trimming shortened V by 1 base and J by 0 bases, and 13 bases separated the two germline ends. The CDR3 extends over 16 amino acids. CDR3 amino acids: CASSPLRTGRSYEQYF. CDR3 DNA sequence: TGTGCCAGCTCACCACTTAGAACAGGGCGCTCCTACGAGCAGTACTTC. The full variable domain, completed using reference TRBV18 and TRBJ2-7, is NAGVMQNPRHLVRRRGQEARLRCSPMKGHSHVYWYRQLPEEGLKFMVYLQKENIIDESGMPKERFSAEFPKEGPSILRIQQVVRGDSAAYFCASSPLRTGRSYEQYFGPGTRLTVT.

This chain connects TRBV7-9 to TRBJ2-7; possible D gene TRBD1, 5 bases. Trimming left V 2 bases short and J 3 bases short, with 11 bases between. The CDR3 is made up of 14 amino acids. Germline assignment: CDR1 SEHNR and CDR2 FQNEAQ (reference sequence). The CDR3 nucleotides read TGTGCCAGCAGCTTAAGGGGAACAAACTACGAGCAGTACTTC. Encoded protein: CASSLRGTNYEQYF. The entire variable domain, with the rest obtained from reference TRBV7-9 and TRBJ2-7, is as follows: DTGVSQNPRHKITKRGQNVTFRCDPISEHNRLYWYRQTLGQGPEFLTYFQNEAQLEKSRLLSDRFSAERPKGSFSTLEIQRTEQGDSAMYLCASSLRGTNYEQYFGPGTRLTVT.

Details on this clone: An end of the junction differs from the germline gene, which may be a read error. The chain uses TRBV4-2 and TRBJ2-7, with D possibly TRBD2 on 5 matching bases. The CDR3 covers 14 residues. CDR1 and CDR2 from the germline V gene are LGHNA and YNFKEQ. The DNA of the CDR3 is TGTGCCAGCAGCCAAGACGAGGGCTCCGACGAGCAGTACTTC. Translating gives CASSQDEGSDEQYF.

The chain carries TRBV10-3 and TRBJ2-5; no clear D gene. Germline lookup yields CDR1 ENHRY and CDR2 SYGVKD. This CDR3 comprises 15 residues. The germline V and J ends were trimmed by 0 bases and 1 base, with 9 bases remaining between them. CDR3 DNA sequence: TGTGCCATCAGTGAGTCGAGGCGGTTCCAAGAGACCCAGTACTTC. It encodes CAISESRRFQETQYF.

This chain uses TRBV4-2 with TRBJ2-2; D might be TRBD2 (6 bases). Trimming took 2 bases from V and 5 from J, leaving 9 bases between them. This CDR3 is built from 14 residues. CDR1 LGHNA and CDR2 YNFKEQ come from the germline V gene. CDR3 sequence: CASSQPAGTGELFF. The CDR3 DNA reads TGTGCCAGCAGCCAACCCGCGGGGACCGGGGAGCTGTTTTTT.

The genes are TRBV2 and TRBJ2-2; 11 positions agree with TRBD2. The length of the CDR3 is 17 residues. Germline assignment: CDR1 SNHLY and CDR2 FYNNEI. The J segment lost 2 bases and the V segment lost 6 bases, leaving 8 bases of the junction unmatched. The CDR3 region has the DNA TGTGCCAGCAGGAAAGGGACTAGCGGTTTAAACACCGGGGAGCTGTTTTTT. Protein product: CASRKGTSGLNTGELFF.

Concerning this clone: One junction end does not reproduce the germline sequence, and a read error may be involved. The gene calls are TRBV11-2 and TRBJ2-7; D gene unclear. In germline, CDR1 is SGHAT, CDR2 FQNNGV. This CDR3 comprises 12 residues. The DNA of the CDR3 is TGTGCCAGCAGCTTAGATTTCTACGGGCAGTACTTC. Its protein product is CASSLDFYGQYF.

The CDR3 loop is CASSQDLAGGPDTQYF. In nucleotides, the CDR3 is TGCGCCAGCAGCCAAGATCTTGCGGGAGGGCCAGATACGCAGTATTTT. This rearrangement joins TRBV4-3 to TRBJ2-3; TRBD2 aligns across 9 bases. This CDR3 has 16 amino acids. The V and J ends lost 0 bases and 4 bases, in that order; junction bases with no gene match: 5. From germline, CDR1 is LGHNA and CDR2 YSLEER.

The CDR3 is CASSPPGTSGRANEQFF. The CDR3, as DNA: TGTGCCAGTAGCCCCCCCGGGACTAGCGGGAGGGCGAATGAGCAGTTCTTC. This rearrangement joins TRBV19 to TRBJ2-1, with TRBD2 identical over 16 bases. This CDR3 comprises 17 residues. The V gene end was trimmed by 6 bases and the J gene end by 7 bases; junction bases not matched to a gene: 9. CDR1 is LNHDA and CDR2 is SQIVND in the germline V gene (reference sequence).

The chain combines TRBV4-1 with TRBJ1-5; TRBD1 is a possible D gene (5 bases). Per the germline V gene, CDR1 is MGHRA and CDR2 is YSYEKL. The CDR3 is 15 residues long. V lost 3 bases, J lost 4 bases, and 13 bases lay in between. As DNA, the CDR3 is TGCGCCAGCAGCCAGATTTTCCAGGGTAATCAGCCCCAGCATTTT. This sequence encodes CASSQIFQGNQPQHF.

The chain uses TRBV6-1 and TRBJ1-2; no clear D gene. Per the germline V gene, CDR1 is MNHNS and CDR2 is SASEGT. Between the trimmed V and J ends, which lost 4 bases and 4 bases, there was a span of 16 bases. This CDR3 contains 15 residues. The CDR3 is CASSARTPGFYGYTF. CDR3 DNA: TGTGCCAGCAGTGCCCGAACGCCGGGATTCTATGGCTACACCTTC.

The genes are TRBV7-2 and TRBJ2-5; D unclear. The CDR3 contains 12 residues. Looked up from germline, CDR1 is SGHTA and CDR2 is FQGNSA. V lost 4 bases and J 4 bases, leaving 7 bases between the germline ends. CDR3 in amino acids: CASSSYGETQYF. The DNA of the CDR3 is TGTGCCAGCAGCTCCTACGGAGAGACCCAGTACTTC.

The chain recombines TRBV6-5 with TRBJ1-2; 10 bases map to TRBD1. The CDR3 totals 16 residues. V lost 0 bases to trimming and J lost 5 bases; unmatched junction nucleotides: 6. Germline V gene lookup returns CDR1 MNHEY and CDR2 SVGAGI. The CDR3 coding sequence is TGTGCCAGCAGTTACTCTCGGACAGGGGGAGGTTATGGCTACACCTTC. This codes for CASSYSRTGGGYGYTF.

The chain combines TRBV2 with TRBJ2-3; 11 positions match TRBD2. The CDR3 contains 15 residues. The V gene's germline CDR1 is SNHLY and CDR2 FYNNEI. Losses at the gene ends were 1 base for V and 7 bases for J; bases not matched to a gene: 4. The CDR3 nucleotides are TGTGCCAGCAGTGAAGAGAGACTAGCGGGGAATACGCAGTATTTT. Amino acid sequence: CASSEERLAGNTQYF.